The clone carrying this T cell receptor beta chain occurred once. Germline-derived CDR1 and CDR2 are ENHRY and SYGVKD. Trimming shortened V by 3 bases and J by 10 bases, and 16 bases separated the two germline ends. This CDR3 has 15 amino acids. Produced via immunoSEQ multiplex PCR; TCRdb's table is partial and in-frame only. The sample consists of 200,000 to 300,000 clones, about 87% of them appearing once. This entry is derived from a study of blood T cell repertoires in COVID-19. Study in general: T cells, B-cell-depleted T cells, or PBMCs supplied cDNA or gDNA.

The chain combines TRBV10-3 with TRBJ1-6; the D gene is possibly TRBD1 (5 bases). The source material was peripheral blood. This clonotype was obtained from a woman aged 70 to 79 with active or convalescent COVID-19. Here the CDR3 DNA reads TGTGCCATCAGTGATGAATCGCAGGGTGAATCACCCCTCCACTTT. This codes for CAISDESQGESPLHF.